This T cell receptor (beta chain) was sequenced in a study of neoadjuvant anti-PD-1 for oral cavity cancer. The CDR3 spans 15 residues. V was clipped by 8 bases and J by 4 bases; unmatched bases: 10. CDR1 is SNHLY and CDR2 is FYNNEI in the germline V gene. Assay: immunoSEQ multiplex PCR; the TCRdb copy retains only in-frame clones and omits some. Found here are 60,000 to 80,000 clones, under 85% of them singletons; the top ten hold just over 2.5%. The source of this sequence is a person aged 40 to 85 with oral cavity squamous cell carcinoma. The gene calls are TRBV2 and TRBJ1-4; 7 bases map to TRBD1. The sequenced sample was PBMCs, obtained before nivolumab (anti-PD-1) treatment. CDR3 DNA: TGTGCCAGCCACCACCCGGGACAGTATAATGAAAAACTGTTTTTT. Its protein product is CASHHPGQYNEKLFF.